The 4 T cell receptor beta chains listed next were all sequenced from one sample in a study of T cells in Graves' hyperthyroidism and ophthalmopathy. Amplification of TCR beta CDR3 regions was performed using RNA transcripts as template. When the TCR CDR3 underwent first-round RT-PCR, the HTBI primer set was used. TCRdb analysed the multiplex PCR reads with MiXCR anew, one entry per CDR3 protein. There are some 500,000 distinct CDR3 sequences in the sample; around 15% occur only once, and over 25% lies in the top ten. Sequenced material: blood. The source of these receptors is a woman aged 25 to 39 with Graves' ophthalmopathy.

A few counts support this clonotype. The CDR3 here is CASSLGGTPGYEQYF. The CDR3, as DNA: TGTGCCAGCAGCTTAGGCGGGACTCCAGGCTACGAGCAGTACTTC. The genes are TRBV7-8 and TRBJ2-7; possible D gene TRBD2, 6 bases. V was pared by 1 base and J by 3 bases, with 13 bases between. CDR1 is SGHVS and CDR2 is FQNEAQ in the germline V gene. This CDR3 comprises 15 residues.

The V gene is TRBV29-1, the J gene TRBJ2-3, with 10 bases aligning to TRBD2. J was trimmed by 1 base and V by 3 bases; bases with no gene match: 10. CDR3 length equals 17 residues. The germline CDR1 and CDR2 sequences are SQVTM and ANQGSEA. DNA for the CDR3: TGCAGCGTTGACGGACGGACTAGCGGCTGGGGCACAGATACGCAGTATTTT. Translated: CSVDGRTSGWGTDTQYF.

Many counts were recorded for this clonotype. V and J are TRBV18 and TRBJ2-3; 7 bases match TRBD2. This CDR3 spans 16 amino acids. Germline-derived CDR1 and CDR2 are KGHSH and LQKENI. After removal of 2 bases from V and 0 bases from J, the junction contained 5 bases not matched to a gene. CDR3 sequence (DNA): TGTGCCAGCTCACCATGGGCTAGCGGTAGCACAGATACGCAGTATTTT. Residues: CASSPWASGSTDTQYF.

This clonotype was found many times. The V and J genes are TRBV28 and TRBJ2-5, with D unresolved. V was cut by 7 bases and J by 3 bases, with 15 bases left in between. This CDR3 is 14 amino acids long. Per germline, CDR1 MDHEN and CDR2 SYDVKM. CDR3 DNA sequence: TGTGCCAGCAACCCCCCAAGAAGGGAAGAGACCCAGTACTTC. Its translation: CASNPPRREETQYF.